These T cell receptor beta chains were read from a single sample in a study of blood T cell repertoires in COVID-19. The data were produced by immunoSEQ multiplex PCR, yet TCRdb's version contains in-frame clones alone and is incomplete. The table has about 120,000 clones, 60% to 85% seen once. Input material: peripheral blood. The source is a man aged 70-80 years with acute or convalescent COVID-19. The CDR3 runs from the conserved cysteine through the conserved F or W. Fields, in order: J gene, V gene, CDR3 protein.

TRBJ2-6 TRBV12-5 CASGLVQGGLGANVLTF
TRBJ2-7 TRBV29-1 CSVVWSGRGDYEQYF
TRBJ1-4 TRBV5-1 CASSLADGGNEKLFF
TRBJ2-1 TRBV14 CASSLTGDSRSYNEQFF
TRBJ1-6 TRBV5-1 CASSPGQAVDSPLHF
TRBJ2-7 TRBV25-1 CASSVKYSSGKVVYEQYF
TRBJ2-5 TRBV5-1 CASSPDRGTQETQYF
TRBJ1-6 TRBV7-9 CASSLSGGNSPLHF
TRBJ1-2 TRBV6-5 CASSYSRGHGYTF
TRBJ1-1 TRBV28 CASSSQGLATEAFF
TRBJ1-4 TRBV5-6 CASSLQGSTNEKLFF
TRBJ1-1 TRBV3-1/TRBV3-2 CASSQEQGIYTEAFF
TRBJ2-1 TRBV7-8 CASSLGPSGDYNEQFF
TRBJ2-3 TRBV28 CASSSEQGSDTQYF
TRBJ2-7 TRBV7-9 CASSIGVPGSYEQYF
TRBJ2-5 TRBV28 CASSPSPGQGLIETQYF
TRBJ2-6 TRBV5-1 CASSPRGGANVLTF
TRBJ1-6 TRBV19 CASSFLNSPLHF
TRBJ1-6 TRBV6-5 CASSYRGTALHF
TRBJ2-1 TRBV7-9 CASSYPPLEINNEQFF
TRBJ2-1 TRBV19 CASSTPGYGNEQFF
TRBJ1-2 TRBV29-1 CSATGQRNYGYTF
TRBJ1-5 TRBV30 CALGTGANSNQPQHF
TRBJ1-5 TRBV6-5 CAEGELSNQPQHF
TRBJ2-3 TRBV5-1 CASSLGIGTGGTDTQYF
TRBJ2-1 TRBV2 CASSEAGLADNNEQFF
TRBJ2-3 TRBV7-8 CASSLGGGPGDTQYF
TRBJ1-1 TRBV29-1 CSVSLGQRAEAFF
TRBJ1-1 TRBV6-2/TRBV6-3 CASSMDWGPNTEAFF
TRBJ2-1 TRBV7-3 CASSSGLAADNEQFF
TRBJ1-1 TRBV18 CASSPAGGWTANTEAFF
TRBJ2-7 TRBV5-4 CASSATGQLYEQYF
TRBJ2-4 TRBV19 CASSSGETLPNF
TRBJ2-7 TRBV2 CASGRESWGDEQYF
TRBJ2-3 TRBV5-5 CASSLALRTDTQYF
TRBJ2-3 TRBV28 CASMIRVGADTQYF
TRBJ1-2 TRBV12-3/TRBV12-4 CASSSTGDYGYTF
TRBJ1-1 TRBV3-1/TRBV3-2 CASSPRQITEAFF
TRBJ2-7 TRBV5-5 CASSQEIQEIYEQYF
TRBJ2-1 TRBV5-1 CASSSRGRDNEQFF
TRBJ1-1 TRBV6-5 CASSYHHTGSTEAFF
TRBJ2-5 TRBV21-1 CASSKDRGETQYF
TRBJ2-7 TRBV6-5 CASSSPGGPTYEQYF
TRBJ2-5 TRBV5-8 CASSPGLAGSLRETQYF
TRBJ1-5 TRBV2 CASSEGVQGHQPQHF
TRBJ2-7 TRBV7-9 CAGVGETYEQYF
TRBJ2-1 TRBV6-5 CASRPGTNWELEQFF
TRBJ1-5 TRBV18 CASSPDRVNQPQHF
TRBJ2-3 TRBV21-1 CASSKRHGPDTQYF
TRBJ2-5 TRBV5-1 CASSPGQAVQETQYF
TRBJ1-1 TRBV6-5 CASSYSRWGRTEAFF
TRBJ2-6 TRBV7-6 CASSRDRVSGANVLTF
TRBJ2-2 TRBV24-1 CATRPTTNTGELFF
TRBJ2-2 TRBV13 CASSLNRATGELFF
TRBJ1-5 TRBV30 CAWSVRVVGRSNQPQHF